This note documents a single T cell receptor beta chain sequence. This CDR3 has 14 amino acids. Between the trimmed V and J ends, which lost 2 bases and 6 bases, there was a span of 14 bases. The germline V gene has CDR1 GTSNPN and CDR2 SVGIG (reference sequence). PCR used 60 Vbeta primers and 13 Jbeta primers. How the authors handled the data: The authors later counted about 80 million unique TCR beta chains, 9 million to 12 million of them shared. Generated by immunoSEQ multiplex PCR, the TCRdb table keeps only in-frame clones and is missing some. Clonal size and the V and J genes are those of that table, whereas D and trimming came from the DNA. The data contain some 210,000 clones, roughly 80% of them singletons. This entry is derived from a study of cytomegalovirus exposure and HLA in healthy donors.

Sample: PBMCs. This TCR was sampled from a woman aged 30 to 39 in good health and CMV-seropositive. The rearrangement joins TRBV30 to TRBJ1-5, with unresolved D. The CDR3 loop is CAWSIRPRSQPQHF. CDR3 bases: TGTGCCTGGAGTATAAGGCCCCGGAGTCAGCCCCAGCATTTT.